This T cell receptor beta chain was identified in a study of shared clonotypes between healthy human individuals. Study-wide findings and caveats: Sharing across four donors was highest in naive CD4 (around 5%) and lowest in memory CD8 (around 0.4%). Rarefaction revealed incomplete sorted-subset sequencing despite large depth.

CD8 cells classed as naive were CD45RO-negative and positively selected for CCR7, excluding terminally differentiated effector memory CD45RA+ cells. TCRdb's copy holds only in-frame clones and misses some; the assay was immunoSEQ multiplex PCR. The data hold 800,000 or so clones, with 90% to 98% observed a single time. The junction had 9 bases not matched to a gene; V was cut back by 2 bases and J by 8 bases. Germline CDR1 SGHRS, CDR2 YFSETQ. The CDR3 sequence is 15 residues long. Details on this clone: The antigen is not known.

The sample consisted of naive CD8+ T cells sorted from blood. The chain has TRBV5-1 and TRBJ2-1; 8 bases align to TRBD2. This clonotype originated in a man aged 25 to 45 in good health. The DNA for the CDR3 is TGCGCCAGCAGCTTCATTAGCGGGGTAGCCTATGAGCAGTTCTTC. This sequence encodes CASSFISGVAYEQFF. The full variable domain, completed using reference TRBV5-1 and TRBJ2-1, is KAGVTQTPRYLIKTRGQQVTLSCSPISGHRSVSWYQQTPGQGLQFLFEYFSETQRNKGNFPGRFSGRQFSNSRSEMNVSTLELGDSALYLCASSFISGVAYEQFFGPGTRLTVL.